The following is a T cell receptor (beta chain) sequence with its context. The CDR3 is 13 residues long. V lost 4 bases, J lost 5 bases, and 8 bases lay in between. Germline values: CDR1 LGHNA, CDR2 YSLEER. In the study's own analysis: Scientists estimated how many nucleated cells there were by amplifying reference gene primers. Measured with immunoSEQ multiplex PCR; TCRdb has only the in-frame clones, and not every one. The V and J calls and clone size are taken from that table; D and trimming were inferred from the DNA. The table has under 70,000 clones, roughly 91% seen once. This specimen comes from a study of blood T cell repertoires in COVID-19. Whole-study context: The United States, Italy and Spain provided the acute and convalescent COVID-19 samples. T cells, B-cell-depleted T cells, or PBMCs provided the cDNA or gDNA that served as material.

The sample consisted of peripheral blood. The J gene is TRBJ2-2, the V gene TRBV4-3, with no clear D. This TCR derives from a woman aged 18-29 years with acute or convalescent COVID-19. In DNA, the CDR3 is TGCGCCAGCAGCCTTACGCGGACCGGGGAGCTGTTTTTT. It yields the protein CASSLTRTGELFF.